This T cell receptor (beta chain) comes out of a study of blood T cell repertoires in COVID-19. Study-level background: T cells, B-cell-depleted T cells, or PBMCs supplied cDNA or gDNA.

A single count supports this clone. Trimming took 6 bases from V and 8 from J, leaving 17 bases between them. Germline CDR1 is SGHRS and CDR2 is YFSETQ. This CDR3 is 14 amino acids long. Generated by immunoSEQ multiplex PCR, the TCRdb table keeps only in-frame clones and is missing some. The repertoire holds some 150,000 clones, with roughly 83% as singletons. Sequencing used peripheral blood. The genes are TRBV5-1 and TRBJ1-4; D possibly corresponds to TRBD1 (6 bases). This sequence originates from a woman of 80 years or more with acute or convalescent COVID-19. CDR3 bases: TGCGCCAGCAAGTTAGGGGCTCAGGGGGAAAAACTGTTTTTT. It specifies CASKLGAQGEKLFF.